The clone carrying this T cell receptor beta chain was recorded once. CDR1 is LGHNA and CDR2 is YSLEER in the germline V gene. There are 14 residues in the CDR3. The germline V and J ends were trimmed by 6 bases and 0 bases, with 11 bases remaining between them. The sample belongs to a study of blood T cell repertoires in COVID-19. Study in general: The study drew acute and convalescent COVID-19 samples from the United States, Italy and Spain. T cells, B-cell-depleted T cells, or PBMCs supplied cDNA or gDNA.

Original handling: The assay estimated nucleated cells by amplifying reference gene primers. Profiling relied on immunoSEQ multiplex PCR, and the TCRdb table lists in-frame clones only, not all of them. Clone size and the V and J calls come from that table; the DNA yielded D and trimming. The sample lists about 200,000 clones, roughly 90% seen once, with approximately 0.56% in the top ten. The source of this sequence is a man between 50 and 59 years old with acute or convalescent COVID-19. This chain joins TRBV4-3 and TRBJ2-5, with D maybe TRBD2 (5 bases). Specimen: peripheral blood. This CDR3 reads CASSRERYQETQYF. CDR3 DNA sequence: TGCGCCAGCAGTAGGGAGCGGTACCAAGAGACCCAGTACTTC.